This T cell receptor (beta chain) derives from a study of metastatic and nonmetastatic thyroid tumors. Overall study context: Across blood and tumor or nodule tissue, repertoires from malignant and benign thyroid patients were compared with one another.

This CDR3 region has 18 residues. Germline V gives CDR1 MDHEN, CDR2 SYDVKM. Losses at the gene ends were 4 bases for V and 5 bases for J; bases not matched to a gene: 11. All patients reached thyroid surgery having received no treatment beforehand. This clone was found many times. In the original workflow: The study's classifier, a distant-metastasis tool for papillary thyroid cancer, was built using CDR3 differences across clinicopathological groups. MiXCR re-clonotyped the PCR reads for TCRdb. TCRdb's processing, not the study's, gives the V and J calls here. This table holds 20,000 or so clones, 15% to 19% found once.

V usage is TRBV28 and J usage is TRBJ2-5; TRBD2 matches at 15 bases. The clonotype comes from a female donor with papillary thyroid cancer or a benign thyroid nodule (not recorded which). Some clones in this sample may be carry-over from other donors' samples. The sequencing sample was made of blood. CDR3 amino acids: CASSSIRTSGRAWETQYF. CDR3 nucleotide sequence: TGTGCCAGCAGTTCCATCAGGACTAGCGGGAGGGCCTGGGAGACCCAGTACTTC. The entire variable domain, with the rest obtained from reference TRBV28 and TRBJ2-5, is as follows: DVKVTQSSRYLVKRTGEKVFLECVQDMDHENMFWYRQDPGLGLRLIYFSYDVKMKEKGDIPEGYSVSREKKERFSLILESASTNQTSMYLCASSSIRTSGRAWETQYFGPGTRLLVL.